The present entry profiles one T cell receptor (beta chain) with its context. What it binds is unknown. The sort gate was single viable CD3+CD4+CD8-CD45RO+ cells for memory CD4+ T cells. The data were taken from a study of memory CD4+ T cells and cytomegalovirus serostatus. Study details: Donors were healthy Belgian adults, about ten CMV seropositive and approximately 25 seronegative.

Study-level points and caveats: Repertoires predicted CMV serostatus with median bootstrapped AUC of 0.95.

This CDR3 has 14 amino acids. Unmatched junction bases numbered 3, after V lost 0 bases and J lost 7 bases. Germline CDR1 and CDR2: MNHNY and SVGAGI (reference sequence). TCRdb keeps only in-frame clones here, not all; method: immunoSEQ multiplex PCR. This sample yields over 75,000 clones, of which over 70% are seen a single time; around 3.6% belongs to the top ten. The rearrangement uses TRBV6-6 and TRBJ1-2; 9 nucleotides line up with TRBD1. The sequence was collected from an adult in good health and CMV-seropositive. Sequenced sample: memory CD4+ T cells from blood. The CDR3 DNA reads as TGTGCCAGCAGTTACTCACAGGGGGCCAGTGGCTACACCTTC. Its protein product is CASSYSQGASGYTF.